A single T cell receptor beta chain is shown here with its context. The antigen is not known. These data belong to a study of blood T cells in healthy people across ages. Overall study findings and caveats: Because sorting was not performed, PBMCs prevented conclusive naive versus antigen-experienced comparison.

Next came a second PCR, run for about 6 to 11 cycles, which used a sample-barcoded 5' primer along with a J-beta primer mix. Every single cDNA molecule received a tag from a template-switch adaptor with 12 random nucleotides. TCRdb re-called the 5' RACE reads with MiXCR, one entry per CDR3 protein. The sample has approximately 790,000 distinct CDR3 sequences, approximately 65% seen once. The sequenced material came from blood. This TCR derives from a man aged 25-45 years in good health.

The CDR3 bases are TGTGCCAGCAGCCAAGATTGGCGGGGGGGCCAAAATGAGCAGTTCTTC. Amino acid sequence: CASSQDWRGGQNEQFF. The chain links TRBV4-2 to TRBJ2-1, with 9 positions matching TRBD2. Germline-derived CDR1 and CDR2 are LGHNA and YNFKEQ. The V segment lost 0 bases and the J segment 7 bases; nucleotides outside the gene matches: 7. The CDR3 covers 16 residues.